The 26 T cell receptor beta chains given below trace back to one sample, sequenced in a study of cytomegalovirus exposure and HLA in healthy donors. Profiling relied on immunoSEQ multiplex PCR, and the TCRdb table lists in-frame clones only, not all of them. The sample includes around 75,000 clones, around 81% of them seen just once. The sequencing sample was made of PBMCs. The source is a man aged 30 to 45 in good health and CMV-seronegative.

The chain links TRBV18 to TRBJ1-3; no definite D call. Germline CDR1 is KGHSH and CDR2 is LQKENI. The CDR3 consists of 14 residues. V was pared by 5 bases and J by 0 bases, with 8 bases between. In DNA form, the CDR3 reads TGTGCCAGCTCAACTGTGTCCTCTGGAAACACCATATATTTT. Its protein is CASSTVSSGNTIYF.

This clone was detected once. The rearrangement joins TRBV27 to TRBJ2-4; 8 bases match TRBD2. The CDR3 is 13 residues long. The J segment lost 13 bases and the V segment lost 1 base, leaving 6 bases of the junction unmatched. Germline V gene data show CDR1 as MNHEY and CDR2 as SMNVEV (reference sequence). The CDR3 DNA reads TGTGCCAGCAGTTTATATTTCGGGGGGGGACAGTACTTC. It specifies CASSLYFGGGQYF.

The chain links TRBV19 to TRBJ2-7; TRBD1 aligns across 10 bases. The CDR3 spans 15 residues. From germline, CDR1 is LNHDA and CDR2 SQIVND (reference sequence). The V and J ends lost 4 bases and 6 bases, in that order; junction bases with no gene match: 9. DNA for the CDR3: TGTGCCAGTAGTAGACAAGGACAGGGGGAAGCCGAGCAGTACTTC. This codes for CASSRQGQGEAEQYF.

The chain's CDR3 is CASSGGQQETQYF. The CDR3 coding sequence is TGCGCCAGCAGTGGCGGACAGCAAGAGACCCAGTACTTC. The V gene is TRBV10-2, the J gene TRBJ2-5; D perhaps matches TRBD1 (6 bases). The CDR3 consists of 13 residues. From germline, CDR1 is WSHSY and CDR2 SAAADI. V lost 4 bases, J lost 2 bases, and 8 bases lay in between.

The chain carries TRBV6-6 and TRBJ1-3; 8 bases map to TRBD1. CDR3 size: 16 residues. Germline V gene data show CDR1 as MNHNY and CDR2 as SVGAGI (reference sequence). The junction had 7 bases not matched to a gene; V was cut back by 5 bases and J by 1 base. CDR3 region: CASSHRTGWSGNTIYF. For the CDR3, the DNA is TGTGCCAGCAGTCACCGGACAGGGTGGTCTGGAAACACCATATATTTT.

This rearrangement joins TRBV18 to TRBJ1-5; D remains unclear. The CDR3 spans 13 residues. The V end was cut by 5 bases, the J end by 3 bases, with 8 bases between. CDR1 is KGHSH, CDR2 LQKENI, per germline. The CDR3 protein is CASSERNNQPQHF. Here the CDR3 DNA reads TGTGCCAGCTCAGAGAGGAACAATCAGCCCCAGCATTTT.

This clone was detected only a few times. The chain employs TRBV7-2 and TRBJ2-1, with D tentatively TRBD2 (5 bases). V shed 1 base and J shed 10 bases, with 14 bases lying between them. Germline V gene lookup returns CDR1 SGHTA and CDR2 FQGNSA. The CDR3 covers 14 residues. CDR3 loop: CASSLGFGNREQFF. The CDR3 DNA reads TGTGCCAGCAGCTTAGGCTTCGGGAACCGGGAGCAGTTCTTC.

The chain is built from TRBV6-1 and TRBJ1-5; TRBD1 matches at 8 bases. There are 16 residues in the CDR3. CDR1 is MNHNS, CDR2 SASEGT, per germline. V lost 3 bases, J lost 4 bases, and 8 bases stayed unmatched. The CDR3 DNA reads TGTGCCAGCAGTGACAGAGGGACAGGCCCTAATCAGCCCCAGCATTTT. Amino acid sequence: CASSDRGTGPNQPQHF.

The rearrangement links TRBV2 to TRBJ1-6, with 9 bases matching TRBD1. Germline CDR1 is SNHLY and CDR2 is FYNNEI. The V segment lost 6 bases and the J segment 10 bases; nucleotides outside the gene matches: 10. This CDR3 spans 15 amino acids. CDR3 DNA sequence: TGTGCCAGCAGCAGCCTAGGACAGGGGAACTCACCCCTCCACTTT. This encodes CASSSLGQGNSPLHF.

The chain has TRBV4-2 and TRBJ1-2; the match to TRBD1 covers 10 bases. CDR1 LGHNA and CDR2 YNFKEQ come from the germline V gene. The trim removed 1 base at V and 5 bases at J, leaving 1 base unmatched. This CDR3 region has 14 residues. The CDR3 sequence: CASSQGQGAYGYTF. The CDR3 DNA follows: TGTGCCAGCAGCCAAGGACAGGGGGCTTATGGCTACACCTTC.

The chain joins TRBV28 to TRBJ1-5; D gene uncertain. CDR3 length: 13 residues. Deletions cut 3 bases from V and 0 bases from J, with 3 bases between. From germline, CDR1 is MDHEN and CDR2 SYDVKM. In DNA, the CDR3 is TGTGCCAGCAGTTTTTATAGCAATCAGCCCCAGCATTTT. Its translation: CASSFYSNQPQHF.

The genes are TRBV28 and TRBJ1-2, with D perhaps matching TRBD1 (5 bases). The CDR3 has 14 residues. V dropped 2 bases and J dropped 4 bases, with 11 bases sitting between them. Germline V gene data show CDR1 as MDHEN and CDR2 as SYDVKM. This chain's CDR3 is CASSLVQGTYGYTF. In DNA, the CDR3 is TGTGCCAGCAGTTTAGTCCAGGGAACCTATGGCTACACCTTC.

The J gene is TRBJ1-1, the V gene TRBV4-1; TRBD1 aligns across 7 bases. Per the germline V gene, CDR1 is MGHRA and CDR2 is YSYEKL. V gave up 3 bases and J gave up 5 bases; unmatched junction bases: 3. The length of the CDR3 is 13 residues. The CDR3 DNA is TGCGCCAGCAGCCACAGGGGGGAGACTGAAGCTTTCTTT. Amino acids: CASSHRGETEAFF.

CDR3 protein: CAGTAGQGYSPLHF. DNA for the CDR3: TGTGCGGGGACGGCGGGACAGGGATATTCACCCCTCCACTTT. The chain combines TRBV30 with TRBJ1-6; 9 positions match TRBD1. Germline CDR1 is GTSNPN and CDR2 is SVGIG (reference sequence). The CDR3 length is 14 residues. The whole variable domain, remainder taken from reference TRBV30 and TRBJ1-6, is SQTIHQWPATLVQPVGSPLSLECTVEGTSNPNLYWYRQAAGRGLQLLFYSVGIGQISSEVPQNLSASRPQDRQFILSSKKLLLSDSGFYLCAGTAGQGYSPLHFGNGTRLTVT.

The chain recombines TRBV11-2 with TRBJ2-3, with a tentative D call TRBD1 (6 bases). Germline lookup yields CDR1 SGHAT and CDR2 FQNNGV. The V end was cut by 3 bases, the J end by 10 bases, with 11 bases between. CDR3 length equals 12 residues. Here the CDR3 DNA reads TGTGCCAGCAGCTTCGGACAGTGGCCGCAGTATTTT. This sequence encodes CASSFGQWPQYF.

The V gene is TRBV7-8, the J gene TRBJ2-6; D gene unclear. CDR1 SGHVS and CDR2 FQNEAQ come from the germline V gene. V dropped 3 bases and J dropped 0 bases, with 6 bases sitting between them. The CDR3 extends over 15 amino acids. CDR3 bases: TGTGCCAGCAGCTTTGAGAGCTCTGGGGCCAACGTCCTGACTTTC. Translation gives CASSFESSGANVLTF.

V is TRBV29-1 and J is TRBJ2-2, with 8 bases identical to TRBD2. CDR1 is SQVTM, CDR2 ANQGSEA, per germline. Germline trimming cut 6 bases from V and 7 bases from J; bases unmatched to any gene: 7. The CDR3 runs to 13 residues. DNA of the CDR3: TGCAGCGTCAATGGCGGGGGGATCGGGGAGCTGTTTTTT. Protein product: CSVNGGGIGELFF.

This clone was observed a handful of times. This sequence joins TRBV25-1 and TRBJ1-6, with 7 bases identical to TRBD1. CDR1 and CDR2 from the germline V gene are MGHDK and SYGVNS. This CDR3 is 14 amino acids long. The V segment lost 10 bases and the J segment 6 bases; nucleotides outside the gene matches: 9. The CDR3 is CATSKGAFNSPLHF. For the CDR3, the DNA is TGTGCCACTTCGAAGGGGGCTTTTAATTCACCCCTCCACTTT. Together with reference TRBV25-1 and TRBJ1-6, the CDR3 gives the full variable domain: EADIYQTPRYLVIGTGKKITLECSQTMGHDKMYWYQQDPGMELHLIHYSYGVNSTEKGDLSSESTVSRIRTEHFPLTLESARPSHTSQYLCATSKGAFNSPLHFGNGTRLTVT.

The V and J genes are TRBV18 and TRBJ1-1; possible D gene TRBD1, 6 bases. Trimming took 6 bases from V and 1 from J, leaving 9 bases between them. This CDR3 spans 13 amino acids. Germline V lookup: CDR1 KGHSH, CDR2 LQKENI. Here the CDR3 DNA reads TGTGCCAGCTCCCAGGGACAGAACACTGAAGCTTTCTTT. Amino acids: CASSQGQNTEAFF.

This chain links TRBV30 with TRBJ2-1; a weak D match, TRBD2 (6 bases). The V and J ends lost 0 bases and 10 bases respectively, with 13 bases between them. The CDR3 runs to 13 residues. The germline CDR1 and CDR2 sequences are GTSNPN and SVGIG (reference sequence). The CDR3 is CAWSVIAGNEQFF. CDR3 DNA: TGTGCCTGGAGTGTAATCGCGGGGAACGAGCAGTTCTTC.

J is TRBJ2-5 and V is TRBV2; TRBD2 matches at 7 bases. The CDR3 loop spans 15 amino acids. The V and J ends lost 7 bases and 2 bases, in that order; junction bases with no gene match: 10. Germline CDR1 SNHLY, CDR2 FYNNEI. Written as DNA, the CDR3 is TGTGCCAGCATCCCCCTCTCTAGCGGTCAAGAGACCCAGTACTTC. This gives the protein CASIPLSSGQETQYF.

The V and J genes are TRBV20-1 and TRBJ2-1; maybe TRBD1 (6 bases). The CDR3 has 11 amino acids. Germline loops: CDR1 DFQATT, CDR2 SNEGSKA (reference sequence). V lost 6 bases and J 4 bases, leaving 7 bases between the germline ends. As DNA, the CDR3 is TGCAGTGCCGACAGGTACAATGAGCAGTTCTTC. It codes for CSADRYNEQFF.

This chain uses TRBV2 with TRBJ1-1; D not resolved. The CDR3 contains 14 residues. Per germline, CDR1 SNHLY and CDR2 FYNNEI. V was shortened by 7 bases and J by 0 bases, with 12 bases between the two germline ends. The CDR3 DNA sequence: TGTGCCAGCAAGTTCAGTCTTATGAACACTGAAGCTTTCTTT. It is translated as CASKFSLMNTEAFF. Full variable domain (outside the CDR3, taken from reference TRBV2 and TRBJ1-1): EPEVTQTPSHQVTQMGQEVILRCVPISNHLYFYWYRQILGQKVEFLVSFYNNEISEKSEIFDDQFSVERPDGSNFTLKIRSTKLEDSAMYFCASKFSLMNTEAFFGQGTRLTVV.

The V and J genes are TRBV7-3 and TRBJ1-1, with D uncertain. Trimming stripped 1 base from V and 5 bases from J, with 8 bases between. The CDR3 has 13 residues. CDR1 is SGHTA, CDR2 FQGTGA, per germline. The CDR3 region has the DNA TGTGCCAGCAGCTTAAGGAGGGAGACTGAAGCTTTCTTT. Translation: CASSLRRETEAFF.

This chain links TRBV7-2 with TRBJ2-5; perhaps TRBD2 as D (5 bases). The germline gives CDR1 SGHTA, CDR2 FQGNSA. The V and J ends lost 5 bases and 5 bases respectively, with 15 bases between them. The CDR3 has 14 residues. The CDR3 coding sequence is TGTGCCAGCAGCCCCAGGACTTATTCGGAGACCCAGTACTTC. This encodes CASSPRTYSETQYF.

The chain employs TRBV9 and TRBJ2-1; possibly TRBD2 for D (5 bases). V was trimmed by 4 bases and J by 3 bases, leaving 8 bases between them. Germline CDR1 reads SGDLS; CDR2 reads YYNGEE. The CDR3 has 13 residues. In DNA, the CDR3 is TGTGCCAGCAGCCCCGGAGGCTACAATGAGCAGTTCTTC. Its protein product is CASSPGGYNEQFF.